This TCR beta chain was recorded in a study of blood T cell repertoires in COVID-19. This clone was seen a few times. Clones were sequenced by immunoSEQ multiplex PCR, and TCRdb holds only the in-frame ones, with some missing. The sample holds 45,000 to 50,000 clones; 80% to 90% are singletons and the top ten take around 30%. CDR3 length: 16 residues. Per the germline V gene, CDR1 is SGHVS and CDR2 is FQNEAQ. Germline trimming cut 3 bases from V and 1 base from J; bases unmatched to any gene: 1. The sequenced sample was peripheral blood. The chain is built from TRBV7-8 and TRBJ2-5; 14 bases fit TRBD2. This sequence was found in an elderly woman with COVID-19, enrolled during active disease. The CDR3 DNA is TGTGCCAGCAGCTTTGGGACTAGCGGGGGCCAAGAGACCCAGTACTTC. Amino acids: CASSFGTSGGQETQYF. Full variable domain (remainder filled in from reference TRBV7-8 and TRBJ2-5): GAGVSQSPRYKVAKRGQDVALRCDPISGHVSLFWYQQALGQGPEFLTYFQNEAQLDKSGLPSDRFFAERPEGSVSTLKIQRTQQEDSAVYLCASSFGTSGGQETQYFGPGTRLLVL.